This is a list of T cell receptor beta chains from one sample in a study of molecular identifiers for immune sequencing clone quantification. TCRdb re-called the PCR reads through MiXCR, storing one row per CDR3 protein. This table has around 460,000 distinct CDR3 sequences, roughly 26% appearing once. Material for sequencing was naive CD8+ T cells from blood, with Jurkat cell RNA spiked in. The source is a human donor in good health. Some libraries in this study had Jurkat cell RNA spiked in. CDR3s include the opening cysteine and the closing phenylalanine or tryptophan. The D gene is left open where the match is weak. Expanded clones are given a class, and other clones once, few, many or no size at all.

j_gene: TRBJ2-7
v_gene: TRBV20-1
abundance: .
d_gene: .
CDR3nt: TGCAGTGCTAGAATGGGTTCCTACGAGCAGTACTTC
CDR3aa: CSARMGSYEQYF

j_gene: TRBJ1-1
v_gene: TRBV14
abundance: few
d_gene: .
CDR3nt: TGTGCCAGCAGCCGAGAGGGTGCTGAAGCTTTCTTT
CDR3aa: CASSREGAEAFF

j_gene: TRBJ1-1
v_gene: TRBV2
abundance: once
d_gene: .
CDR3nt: TGTGCCAGCAGTGATTTGGCGCCGGACACTGAAGCTCTCTTT
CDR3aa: CASSDLAPDTEALF

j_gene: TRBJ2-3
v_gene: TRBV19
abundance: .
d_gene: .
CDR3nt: TGTGCCAGTACCGAGGAATGGAGGTACGGGGATAGAACAGATACGCAGTATTTT
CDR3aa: CASTEEWRYGDRTDTQYF

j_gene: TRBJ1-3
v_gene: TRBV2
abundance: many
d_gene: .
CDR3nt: TGTGCCAGCAGTGAGGCCGGCAGCTCTGGAAACACCATATATTTT
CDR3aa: CASSEAGSSGNTIYF

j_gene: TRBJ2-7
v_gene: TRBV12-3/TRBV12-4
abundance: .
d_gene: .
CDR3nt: TGTGCCAGCAGTTTACAATTTGCGGAAAAGGAGCAGTACTTC
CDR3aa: CASSLQFAEKEQYF

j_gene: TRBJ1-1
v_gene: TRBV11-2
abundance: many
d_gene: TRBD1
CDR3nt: TGTGCCAGCAGCTCCACAGGGGTTCAAGCTTTCTTT
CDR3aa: CASSSTGVQAFF

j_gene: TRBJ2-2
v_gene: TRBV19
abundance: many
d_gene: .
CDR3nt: TGTGCCAGTAGTACTCCGCCGGGGCTGGGCACCGGGGAGCTGTTTTTT
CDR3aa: CASSTPPGLGTGELFF

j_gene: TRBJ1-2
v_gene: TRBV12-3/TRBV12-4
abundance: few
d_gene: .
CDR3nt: TGTGCCAGCAGCCAAACGCTGAACTATGGCTACACCTTC
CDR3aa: CASSQTLNYGYTF

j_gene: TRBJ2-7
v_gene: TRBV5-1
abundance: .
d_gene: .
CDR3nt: TGCGCCAGCAGCATAGGGACCGGAGCCTCCTACGAGCAGTACTTC
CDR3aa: CASSIGTGASYEQYF

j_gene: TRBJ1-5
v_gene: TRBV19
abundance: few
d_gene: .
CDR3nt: TGTGCCAGTAGTATATGGGGGCAGGGGAGTCAGCCCCAGCATTTT
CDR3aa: CASSIWGQGSQPQHF

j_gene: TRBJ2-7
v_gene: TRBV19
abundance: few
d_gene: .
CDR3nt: TGTGCCAGTAGTGCCGGGACTGCGCTCTTGGAGCAGTACTTC
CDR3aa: CASSAGTALLEQYF

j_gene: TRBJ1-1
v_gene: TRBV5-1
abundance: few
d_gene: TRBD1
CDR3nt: TGCGCCAGAAGGGACAGGGAAAGGAACACTGAAGCTTTCTTT
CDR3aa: CARRDRERNTEAFF

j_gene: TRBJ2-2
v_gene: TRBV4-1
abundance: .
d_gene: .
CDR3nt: TGCGCCAGCAGCCCATCCGGGGCTCCCTCTCACACCGGGGAGCCGTTTTTT
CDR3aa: CASSPSGAPSHTGEPFF

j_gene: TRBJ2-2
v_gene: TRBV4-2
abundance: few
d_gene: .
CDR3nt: TGTGCCAGCAGCCAAGATCCGCAGGCGGGGTCCGGGGAGCTGTTTTTT
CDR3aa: CASSQDPQAGSGELFF

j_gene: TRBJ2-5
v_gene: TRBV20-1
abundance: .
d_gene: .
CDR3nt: TGCGGTGCTAGAGGGAGACAGTCCAGGGTCCACCAAGAGACCCAGTACTTC
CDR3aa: CGARGRQSRVHQETQYF

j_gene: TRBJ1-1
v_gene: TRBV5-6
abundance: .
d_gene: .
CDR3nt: TGTGCCAGCAGCTTTCAATCTGGGGGGGCTGGTACTGAAGCTTTCTTT
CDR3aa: CASSFQSGGAGTEAFF

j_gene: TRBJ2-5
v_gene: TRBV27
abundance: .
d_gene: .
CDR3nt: TGTGCCAGCAGTTTAAACCTTTGGTCCCCCGAGGAGACCCAGTACTTC
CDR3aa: CASSLNLWSPEETQYF

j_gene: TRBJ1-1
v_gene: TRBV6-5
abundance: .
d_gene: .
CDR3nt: TGTGCCAGCAGCGAGGTCCAGAGGTACACTGAAGCTTTCTTT
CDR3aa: CASSEVQRYTEAFF

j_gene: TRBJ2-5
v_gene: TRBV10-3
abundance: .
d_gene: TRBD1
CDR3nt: TGTGCCATCAGTGATTACGGACAGGTGGGAGAGACCCAGTACTTC
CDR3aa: CAISDYGQVGETQYF

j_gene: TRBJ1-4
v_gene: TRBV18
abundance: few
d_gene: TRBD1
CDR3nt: TGTGCCAGCTCAACACCGGGACAGGGGGATGATGAAAAACTGTTTTTT
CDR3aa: CASSTPGQGDDEKLFF

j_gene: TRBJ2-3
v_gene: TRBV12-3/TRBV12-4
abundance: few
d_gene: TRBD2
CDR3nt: TGTGCCAGCAGGCCAATTGGAGCGGGGGGTCCAGATACGCAGTATTTT
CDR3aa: CASRPIGAGGPDTQYF

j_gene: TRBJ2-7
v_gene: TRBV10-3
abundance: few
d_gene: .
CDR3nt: TGTGCCATCACCATGCCTTTGGGACGGCCCTCAAAAGGGTACGAGCAGTACTTC
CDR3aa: CAITMPLGRPSKGYEQYF

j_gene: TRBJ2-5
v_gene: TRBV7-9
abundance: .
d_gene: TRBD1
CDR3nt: TGTGCCAGCAGCTTGGGGCCGGGACAGCAAGAGACCCAGTACTTC
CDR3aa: CASSLGPGQQETQYF

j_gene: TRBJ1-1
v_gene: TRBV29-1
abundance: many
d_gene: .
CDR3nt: TGCAGCGTTGAACCGACAATGATGCAGGGTAACACTGAAGCTTTCTTT
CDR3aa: CSVEPTMMQGNTEAFF

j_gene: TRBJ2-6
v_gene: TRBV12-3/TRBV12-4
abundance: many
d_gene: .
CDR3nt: TGTGCCAGCAGTCCTGACAGGACTGGGGCCAACGTCCTGACTTTC
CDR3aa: CASSPDRTGANVLTF

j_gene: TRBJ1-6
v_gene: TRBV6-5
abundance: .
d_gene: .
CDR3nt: TGTGCCAGCAGTTACTCAGGAGGCCATTCACCCCTCCACTTT
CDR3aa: CASSYSGGHSPLHF

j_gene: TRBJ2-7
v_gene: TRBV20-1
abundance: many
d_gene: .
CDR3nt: TGCAGTGCTCCTACCTACGAGCAGTACTTC
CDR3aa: CSAPTYEQYF

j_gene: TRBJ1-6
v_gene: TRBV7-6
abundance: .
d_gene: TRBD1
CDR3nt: TGTGCCAGCAGCTCTTTCCCCCCCGGGACAGGGGGCAATTCACCCCTCCACTTT
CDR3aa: CASSSFPPGTGGNSPLHF

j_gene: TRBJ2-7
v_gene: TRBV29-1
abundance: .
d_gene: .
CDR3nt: TGCAGCGTTGGGGTGGGCACCTACGAGCAGTACTTC
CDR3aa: CSVGVGTYEQYF

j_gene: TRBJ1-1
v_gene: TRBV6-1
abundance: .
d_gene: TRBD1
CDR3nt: TGTGCCAGCAGTGAAGGGGCAAACAGGGGGCGAACTGAAGCTTTCTTT
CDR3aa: CASSEGANRGRTEAFF

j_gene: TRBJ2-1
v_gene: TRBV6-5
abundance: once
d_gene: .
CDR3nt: TGTGCCAGCAGTTATCGGTTCTCCTCCTACAATGAGCAGTTCTTC
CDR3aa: CASSYRFSSYNEQFF

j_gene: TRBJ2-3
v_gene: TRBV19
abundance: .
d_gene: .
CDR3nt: TGTGCCAGTAGTATACACGGGGGAACAGATACGCAGTATTTT
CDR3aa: CASSIHGGTDTQYF

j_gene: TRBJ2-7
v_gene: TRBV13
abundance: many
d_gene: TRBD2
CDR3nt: TGTGCCAGCAGCCCTACTGGACTAGCGGGGGTCGGCGAGCAGTACTTC
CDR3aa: CASSPTGLAGVGEQYF

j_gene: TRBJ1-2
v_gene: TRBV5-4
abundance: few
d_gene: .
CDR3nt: TGTGCCAGCAGCTTGGGCGGGGCCGGGGACGGCTACACCTTC
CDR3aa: CASSLGGAGDGYTF

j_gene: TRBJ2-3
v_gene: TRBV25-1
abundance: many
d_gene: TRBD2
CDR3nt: TGTGCCAGCAGTGAATGGGGAGGGTCAGCGGGCACAGATACGCAGTATTTT
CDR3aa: CASSEWGGSAGTDTQYF

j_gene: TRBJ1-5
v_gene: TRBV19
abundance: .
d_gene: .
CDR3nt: TGTGCCAGTAGTGTTAGGACAGACATTAGCAATCAGCCCCAGCATTTT
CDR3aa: CASSVRTDISNQPQHF

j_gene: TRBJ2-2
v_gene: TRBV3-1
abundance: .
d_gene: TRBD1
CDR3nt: TGTGCCAGCACCCCGACCGGGACAGGGGGGACCGGGGAGCTGTTTTTT
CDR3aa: CASTPTGTGGTGELFF

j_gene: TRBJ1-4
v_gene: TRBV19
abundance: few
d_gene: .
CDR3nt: TGTGCCAGTAGTACGTGGACTAATGAAAAACTGTTTTTT
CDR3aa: CASSTWTNEKLFF

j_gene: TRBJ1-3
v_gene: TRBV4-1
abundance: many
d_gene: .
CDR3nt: TGCGCCAGCAGCCACGACAGGGGAAACACCATATATTTT
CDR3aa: CASSHDRGNTIYF

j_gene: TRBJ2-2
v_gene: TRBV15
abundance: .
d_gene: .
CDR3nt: TGTGCCACCAGCAAAACTCGGTTCTCGGACACCGGGGAGCTGTTTTTT
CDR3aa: CATSKTRFSDTGELFF

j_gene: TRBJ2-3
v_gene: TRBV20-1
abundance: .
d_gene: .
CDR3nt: TGCTGTGCCTCCAAGTCCACGGCGACCTACACAGATACGCAGTATTTT
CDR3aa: CCASKSTATYTDTQYF

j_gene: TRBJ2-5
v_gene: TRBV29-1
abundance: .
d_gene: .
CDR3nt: TGCAGCGTTGAACTGGGTGGGGCAGGGAGGTCTGTCTTC
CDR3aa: CSVELGGAGRSVF

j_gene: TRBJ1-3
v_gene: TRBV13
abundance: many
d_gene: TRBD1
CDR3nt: TGTGCCAGTACGGACAGGGCATCTGGAAACACCATATATTTT
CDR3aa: CASTDRASGNTIYF

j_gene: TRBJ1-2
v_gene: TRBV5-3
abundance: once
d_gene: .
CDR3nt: TGTGCCGGCAGCTTGGCCGGAAATTCTAACTATGGCTACACCTTC
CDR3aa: CAGSLAGNSNYGYTF

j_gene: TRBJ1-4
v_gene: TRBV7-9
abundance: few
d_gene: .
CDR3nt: TGTGCCAGCAGCCCTGAATCCAATGAAAAACTGTTTTTT
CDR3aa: CASSPESNEKLFF

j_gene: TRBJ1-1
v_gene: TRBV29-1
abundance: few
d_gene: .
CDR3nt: TGCAGCGTCGAACCTTCCGGGAACACTGAAGCTTTCTTT
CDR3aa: CSVEPSGNTEAFF

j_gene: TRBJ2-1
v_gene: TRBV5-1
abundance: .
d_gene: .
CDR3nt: TGCGCCAGCAGCAATTACTTGAGCTCCTACAATGAGCAGTTCTTC
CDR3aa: CASSNYLSSYNEQFF

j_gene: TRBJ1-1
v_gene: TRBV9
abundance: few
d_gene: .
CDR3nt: TGTGCCAGCAGCGTTTTCGTTAACACTGAAGCTTTCTTT
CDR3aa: CASSVFVNTEAFF

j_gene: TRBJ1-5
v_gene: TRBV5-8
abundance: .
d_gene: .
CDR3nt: TGTGCCAGCAGCTCTGGTGGTTTTTTCAATCAGCCCCAGCATTTT
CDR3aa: CASSSGGFFNQPQHF

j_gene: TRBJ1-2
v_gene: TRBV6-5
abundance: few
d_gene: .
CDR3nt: TGTGCCAGCAGCCGAGGGGATTACTATGGCTACACCTTC
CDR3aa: CASSRGDYYGYTF

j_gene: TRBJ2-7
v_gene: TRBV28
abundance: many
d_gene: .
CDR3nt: TGTGCCAGCAGTACCCCCGCCTACGAGCAGTACTTC
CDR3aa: CASSTPAYEQYF

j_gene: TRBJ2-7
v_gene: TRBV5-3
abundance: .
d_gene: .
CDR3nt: TGTGCCAGCAGCGCAAATTACGGGGCCCCGGAATGGGACGAGCAGTACTTC
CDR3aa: CASSANYGAPEWDEQYF

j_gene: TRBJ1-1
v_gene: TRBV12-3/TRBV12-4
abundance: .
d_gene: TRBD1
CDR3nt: TGTGCCAGCAGTTTAAGGACAGGGGGCTTCACTAAAGCTTTCTTT
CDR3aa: CASSLRTGGFTKAFF

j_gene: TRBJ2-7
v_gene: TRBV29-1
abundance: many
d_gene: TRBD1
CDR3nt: TGCAGCGCCCAAGGGGGCACCACCTACGAGCAGTACTTC
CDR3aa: CSAQGGTTYEQYF

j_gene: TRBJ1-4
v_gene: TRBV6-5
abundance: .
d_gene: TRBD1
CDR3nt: TGTGCCAGCAGTTACTCCGGGACAGGACGAGAAAAACTGTTTTTT
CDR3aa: CASSYSGTGREKLFF

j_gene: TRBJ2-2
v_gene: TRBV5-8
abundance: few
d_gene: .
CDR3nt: TGTGCCAGCCGACCCTCAGGCTCCAACACCGGGGAGCTGTTTTTT
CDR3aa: CASRPSGSNTGELFF

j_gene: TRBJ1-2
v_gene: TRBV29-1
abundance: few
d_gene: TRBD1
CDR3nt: TGCAGCGTTGAAGATCAAGCAGGGGGGGATGGCTACACCTTC
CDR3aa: CSVEDQAGGDGYTF

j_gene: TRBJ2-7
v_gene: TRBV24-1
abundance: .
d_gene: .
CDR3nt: TGTGCCACCAGTGATTCCCAGGAGCAGTACTTC
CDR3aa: CATSDSQEQYF

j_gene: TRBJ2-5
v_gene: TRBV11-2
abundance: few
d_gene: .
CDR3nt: TGTGCCAGCAGCTTAGGCGCGGATATCGAACAAGAGACCCAGTACTTC
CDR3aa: CASSLGADIEQETQYF